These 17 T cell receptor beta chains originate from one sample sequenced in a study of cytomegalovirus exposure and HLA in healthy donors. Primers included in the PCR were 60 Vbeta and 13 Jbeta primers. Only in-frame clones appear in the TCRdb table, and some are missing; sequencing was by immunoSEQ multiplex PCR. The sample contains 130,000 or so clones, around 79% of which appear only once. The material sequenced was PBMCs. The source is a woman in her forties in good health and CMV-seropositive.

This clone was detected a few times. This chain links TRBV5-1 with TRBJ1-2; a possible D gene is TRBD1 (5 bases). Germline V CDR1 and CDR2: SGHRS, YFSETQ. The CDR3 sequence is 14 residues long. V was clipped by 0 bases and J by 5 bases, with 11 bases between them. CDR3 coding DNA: TGCGCCAGCAGCTTGGGCCACGGGGGGTATGGCTACACCTTC. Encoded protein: CASSLGHGGYGYTF.

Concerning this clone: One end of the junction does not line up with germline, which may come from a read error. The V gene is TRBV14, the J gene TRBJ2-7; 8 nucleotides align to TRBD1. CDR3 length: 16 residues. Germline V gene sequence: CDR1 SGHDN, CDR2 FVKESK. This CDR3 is CASSQTAGDRRREQHF. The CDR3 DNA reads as TGTGCCAGCAGCCAGACAGCCGGGGACAGGCGCCGCGAGCAGCACTTC.

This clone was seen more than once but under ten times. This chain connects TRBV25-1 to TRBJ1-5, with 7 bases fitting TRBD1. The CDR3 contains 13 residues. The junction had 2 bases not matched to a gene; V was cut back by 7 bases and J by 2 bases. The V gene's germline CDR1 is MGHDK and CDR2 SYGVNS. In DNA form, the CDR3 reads TGTGCCAGCAACGGACAGGGCAATCAGCCCCAGCATTTT. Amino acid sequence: CASNGQGNQPQHF.

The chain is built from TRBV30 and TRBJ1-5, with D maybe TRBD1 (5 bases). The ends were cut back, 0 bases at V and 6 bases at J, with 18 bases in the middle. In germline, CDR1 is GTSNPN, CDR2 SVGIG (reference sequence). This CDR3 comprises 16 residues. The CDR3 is CAWSVPGGVGGQPQHF. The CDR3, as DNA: TGTGCCTGGAGTGTACCTGGGGGGGTAGGTGGTCAGCCCCAGCATTTT. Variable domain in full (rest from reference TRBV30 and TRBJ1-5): SQTIHQWPATLVQPVGSPLSLECTVEGTSNPNLYWYRQAAGRGLQLLFYSVGIGQISSEVPQNLSASRPQDRQFILSSKKLLLSDSGFYLCAWSVPGGVGGQPQHFGDGTRLSIL.

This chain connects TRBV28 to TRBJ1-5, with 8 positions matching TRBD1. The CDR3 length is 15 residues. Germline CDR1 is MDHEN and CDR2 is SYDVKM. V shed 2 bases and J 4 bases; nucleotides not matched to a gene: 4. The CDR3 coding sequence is TGTGCCAGCAGTTTAACAGGGACAGGAAATCAGCCCCAGCATTTT. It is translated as CASSLTGTGNQPQHF.

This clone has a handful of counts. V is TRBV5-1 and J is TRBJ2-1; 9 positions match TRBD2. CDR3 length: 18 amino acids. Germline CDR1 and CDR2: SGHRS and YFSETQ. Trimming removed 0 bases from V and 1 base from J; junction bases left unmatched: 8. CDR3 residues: CASSLGGLAGNSYNEQFF. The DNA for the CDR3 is TGCGCCAGCAGCTTGGGTGGTCTAGCGGGGAATTCCTACAATGAGCAGTTCTTC.

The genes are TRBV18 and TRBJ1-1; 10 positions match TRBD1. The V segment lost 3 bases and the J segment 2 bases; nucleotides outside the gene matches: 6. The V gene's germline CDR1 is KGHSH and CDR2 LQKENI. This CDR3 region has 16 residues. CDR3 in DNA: TGTGCCAGCTCACCCGGACAGGGGGGTTTTAACACTGAAGCTTTCTTT. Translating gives CASSPGQGGFNTEAFF.

In DNA, the CDR3 is TGTGCCAGCAGCGTAGGGGTGAGCTCTGGACAAAACGAGCAGTACTTC. It translates to CASSVGVSSGQNEQYF. The chain uses TRBV9 and TRBJ2-7; weak D call: TRBD1 (5 bases). Trimming took 0 bases from V and 5 from J, leaving 18 bases between them. Germline V CDR1 and CDR2: SGDLS, YYNGEE. The CDR3 runs 16 residues.

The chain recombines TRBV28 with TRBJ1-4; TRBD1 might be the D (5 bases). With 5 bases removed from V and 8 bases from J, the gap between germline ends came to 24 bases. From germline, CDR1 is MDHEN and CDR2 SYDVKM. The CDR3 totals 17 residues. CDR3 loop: CASSQARGISRLEKLFF. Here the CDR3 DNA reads TGTGCCAGCAGTCAAGCACGGGGGATCAGCCGATTGGAAAAACTGTTTTTT.

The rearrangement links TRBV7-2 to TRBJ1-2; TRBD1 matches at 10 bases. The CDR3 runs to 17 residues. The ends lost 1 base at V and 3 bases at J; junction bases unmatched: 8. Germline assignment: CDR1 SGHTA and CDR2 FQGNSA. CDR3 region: CASSLELRTGGDYGYTF. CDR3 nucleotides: TGTGCCAGCAGCTTAGAGCTGCGGACAGGGGGTGACTATGGCTACACCTTC.

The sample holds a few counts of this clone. CDR3 DNA: TGCGCCAGCAGCCAAGATCCAGGGGCGTACGAGCAGTACTTC. Protein sequence: CASSQDPGAYEQYF. This rearrangement joins TRBV4-3 to TRBJ2-7; perhaps TRBD1 as D (6 bases). The V gene's germline CDR1 is LGHNA and CDR2 YSLEER. Trimming removed 0 bases at V and 4 bases at J, with 10 bases between. The CDR3 consists of 14 residues.

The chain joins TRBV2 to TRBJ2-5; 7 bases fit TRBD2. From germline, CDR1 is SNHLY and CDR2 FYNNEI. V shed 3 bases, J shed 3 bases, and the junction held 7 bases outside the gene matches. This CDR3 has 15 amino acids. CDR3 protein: CASSEAGLVKETQYF. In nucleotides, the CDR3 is TGTGCCAGCAGTGAGGCAGGACTAGTAAAAGAGACCCAGTACTTC.

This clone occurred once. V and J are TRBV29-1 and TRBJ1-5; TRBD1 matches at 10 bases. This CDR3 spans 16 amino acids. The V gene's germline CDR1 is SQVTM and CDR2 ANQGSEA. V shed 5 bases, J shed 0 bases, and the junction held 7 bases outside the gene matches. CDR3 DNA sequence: TGCAGCGTTCTTGACAGGGGGCAGGATAGCAATCAGCCCCAGCATTTT. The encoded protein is CSVLDRGQDSNQPQHF.

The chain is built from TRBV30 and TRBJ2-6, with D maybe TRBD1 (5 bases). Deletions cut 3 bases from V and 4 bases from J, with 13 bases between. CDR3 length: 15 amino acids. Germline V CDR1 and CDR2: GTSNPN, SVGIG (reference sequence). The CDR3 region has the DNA TGTGCCTGGAGAGTTCGACAGAGCGGGGCCAACGTCCTGACTTTC. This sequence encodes CAWRVRQSGANVLTF.

The chain's CDR3 is CASSQDGGGNYNEQFF. CDR3 bases: TGTGCCAGCAGCCAAGACGGCGGGGGTAACTACAATGAGCAGTTCTTC. V and J are TRBV4-2 and TRBJ2-1; TRBD2 matches at 7 bases. This CDR3 spans 16 amino acids. Germline V lookup: CDR1 LGHNA, CDR2 YNFKEQ. V shed 0 bases and J 3 bases; nucleotides not matched to a gene: 5.

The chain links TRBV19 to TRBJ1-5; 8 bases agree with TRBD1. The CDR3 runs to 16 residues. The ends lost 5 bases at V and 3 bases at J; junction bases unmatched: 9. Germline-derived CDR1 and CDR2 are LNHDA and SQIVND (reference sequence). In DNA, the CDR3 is TGTGCCAGTAGTTCTATCGTGGACAGGGTCAATCAGCCCCAGCATTTT. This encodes CASSSIVDRVNQPQHF. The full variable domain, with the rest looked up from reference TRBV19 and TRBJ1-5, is DGGITQSPKYLFRKEGQNVTLSCEQNLNHDAMYWYRQDPGQGLRLIYYSQIVNDFQKGDIAEGYSVSREKKESFPLTVTSAQKNPTAFYLCASSSIVDRVNQPQHFGDGTRLSIL.

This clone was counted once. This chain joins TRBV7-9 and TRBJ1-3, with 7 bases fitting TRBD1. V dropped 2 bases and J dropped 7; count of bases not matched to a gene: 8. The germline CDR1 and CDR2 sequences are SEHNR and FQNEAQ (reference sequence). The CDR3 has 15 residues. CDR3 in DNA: TGTGCCAGCAGCTTAATCTTGGCAGGGGGGAACACCATATATTTT. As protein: CASSLILAGGNTIYF.